The 13 T cell receptor beta chains below all came from one sample that was sequenced in a study of blood T cell repertoires in COVID-19. The data were produced by immunoSEQ multiplex PCR, yet TCRdb's version contains in-frame clones alone and is incomplete. The data contain around 100,000 clones, 84% of them singletons. The sample was peripheral blood. The receptors here all came from an older man with active or convalescent COVID-19.

A word on this clone: This same CDR3 is encoded by further DNA sequences in the sample. The rearrangement joins TRBV7-9 to TRBJ1-5, with unresolved D. Germline CDR1 reads SEHNR; CDR2 reads FQNEAQ (reference sequence). The CDR3 contains 14 residues. V was trimmed by 1 base and J by 3 bases, leaving 7 bases between them. The CDR3 nucleotides are TGTGCCAGCAGCTTAGGGCAGTCCAATCAGCCCCAGCATTTT. This translates into CASSLGQSNQPQHF.

This chain links TRBV4-2 with TRBJ2-3; TRBD2 might be the D (6 bases). V was cut by 1 base and J by 5 bases, with 16 bases left in between. Germline V gene sequence: CDR1 LGHNA, CDR2 YNFKEQ. This CDR3 is built from 16 residues. The CDR3 protein is CASSQAVGAGGDTQYF. The CDR3 nucleotides are TGTGCCAGCAGCCAAGCCGTTGGGGCCGGGGGAGATACGCAGTATTTT.

A single count supports this clone. The chain joins TRBV6-6 to TRBJ1-2, with a tentative D call TRBD1 (5 bases). Trimming took 4 bases from V and 4 from J, leaving 16 bases between them. CDR3 size: 15 residues. Per germline, CDR1 MNHNY and CDR2 SVGAGI (reference sequence). The CDR3 spells CASSFRSPGSYGYTF. The CDR3 DNA is TGTGCCAGCAGTTTCCGATCGCCAGGGTCCTATGGCTACACCTTC.

The chain has TRBV28 and TRBJ2-7; the match to TRBD1 covers 10 bases. Germline loops: CDR1 MDHEN, CDR2 SYDVKM. CDR3 length: 15 residues. V shed 4 bases and J 4 bases; nucleotides not matched to a gene: 7. CDR3 residues: CASSSTGQGNYEQYF. Here the CDR3 DNA reads TGTGCCAGCAGTTCCACGGGACAGGGGAATTACGAGCAGTACTTC. Full variable domain (outside the CDR3, taken from reference TRBV28 and TRBJ2-7): DVKVTQSSRYLVKRTGEKVFLECVQDMDHENMFWYRQDPGLGLRLIYFSYDVKMKEKGDIPEGYSVSREKKERFSLILESASTNQTSMYLCASSSTGQGNYEQYFGPGTRLTVT.

Here the CDR3 DNA reads TGTGCCAGCAGCCTACGACAGACCCTCCGTGAGCAGTTCTTC. Its translation: CASSLRQTLREQFF. This chain uses TRBV5-4 with TRBJ2-1, with D perhaps matching TRBD1 (5 bases). CDR3 length equals 14 residues. Deletions cut 4 bases from V and 9 bases from J, with 17 bases between. Germline V gene data show CDR1 as SGHNT and CDR2 as YYREEE (reference sequence).

The genes are TRBV18 and TRBJ2-7; TRBD1 matches 7 bases. CDR3 size: 14 residues. Trimming took 6 bases from V and 0 from J; bases not matched to a gene: 5. In germline, CDR1 is KGHSH, CDR2 LQKENI. CDR3 loop: CASSRAGGSYEQYF. CDR3 sequence (DNA): TGTGCCAGCTCGCGGGCAGGGGGCTCCTACGAGCAGTACTTC.

This clone was detected once. V gene TRBV7-8 combines with J gene TRBJ1-6, with 7 bases identical to TRBD1. The V gene's germline CDR1 is SGHVS and CDR2 FQNEAQ. Trimming at V came to 2 bases and at J to 5 bases, leaving 6 bases not matched to a gene. CDR3 length: 16 amino acids. The CDR3 is CASSLRGGNDNSPLHF. In nucleotides, the CDR3 is TGTGCCAGCAGCTTACGAGGGGGCAATGATAATTCACCCCTCCACTTT.

This chain uses TRBV6-5 with TRBJ2-3, with D tentatively TRBD2 (6 bases). This CDR3 comprises 14 residues. Trimming removed 6 bases from V and 2 bases from J, with 12 bases in between. Germline CDR1 and CDR2: MNHEY and SVGAGI. The CDR3 sequence is CASRGGSPTDTQYF. Written as DNA, the CDR3 is TGTGCCAGCAGGGGAGGATCCCCCACAGATACGCAGTATTTT.

The chain recombines TRBV6-5 with TRBJ1-4, with D tentatively TRBD1 (5 bases). V dropped 3 bases and J dropped 0 bases, with 11 bases sitting between them. The germline gives CDR1 MNHEY, CDR2 SVGAGI. The CDR3 consists of 16 residues. CDR3 sequence: CASSYNTRATNEKLFF. As DNA, the CDR3 is TGTGCCAGCAGTTATAACACCAGGGCAACTAATGAAAAACTGTTTTTT.

The gene calls are TRBV3-1 (or the pseudogene TRBV3-2) and TRBJ2-2, with 10 bases aligning to TRBD2. From germline, CDR1 is LGHDT and CDR2 YNNKEL (reference sequence). J lost 4 bases, V lost 7 bases, and 6 bases had no gene match. This CDR3 has 15 residues. CDR3 sequence reads: CASTPSGSGTGELFF. The CDR3 coding sequence is TGTGCCAGCACCCCTAGCGGGAGTGGCACCGGGGAGCTGTTTTTT.

The chain has TRBV7-2 and TRBJ2-3, with D tentatively TRBD1 (5 bases). The CDR3 contains 13 residues. CDR1 and CDR2 (germline): SGHTA, FQGNSA. The ends were cut back, 1 base at V and 12 bases at J, with 14 bases in the middle. For the CDR3, the DNA is TGTGCCAGCAGCTTAGACCTACAGAGGACACAGTATTTT. Translation: CASSLDLQRTQYF.

The chain joins TRBV5-1 to TRBJ1-1; tentative D call: TRBD1 (6 bases). This CDR3 comprises 13 residues. Trimming took 0 bases from V and 4 from J, leaving 7 bases between them. Per germline, CDR1 SGHRS and CDR2 YFSETQ. The CDR3 here is CASSLVQGTEAFF. In nucleotides, the CDR3 is TGCGCCAGCAGCTTGGTACAGGGCACTGAAGCTTTCTTT.

This clone came up a few times. This chain joins TRBV28 and TRBJ1-5; no clear D. The CDR3 length is 16 residues. Germline V gene data show CDR1 as MDHEN and CDR2 as SYDVKM. Trimming removed 5 bases at V and 2 bases at J, with 16 bases between. The CDR3 reads CASSPRPVRGNQPQHF. The DNA for the CDR3 is TGTGCCAGCAGTCCACGTCCGGTTCGAGGCAATCAGCCCCAGCATTTT. The full variable domain, rest sourced from reference TRBV28 and TRBJ1-5, is DVKVTQSSRYLVKRTGEKVFLECVQDMDHENMFWYRQDPGLGLRLIYFSYDVKMKEKGDIPEGYSVSREKKERFSLILESASTNQTSMYLCASSPRPVRGNQPQHFGDGTRLSIL.